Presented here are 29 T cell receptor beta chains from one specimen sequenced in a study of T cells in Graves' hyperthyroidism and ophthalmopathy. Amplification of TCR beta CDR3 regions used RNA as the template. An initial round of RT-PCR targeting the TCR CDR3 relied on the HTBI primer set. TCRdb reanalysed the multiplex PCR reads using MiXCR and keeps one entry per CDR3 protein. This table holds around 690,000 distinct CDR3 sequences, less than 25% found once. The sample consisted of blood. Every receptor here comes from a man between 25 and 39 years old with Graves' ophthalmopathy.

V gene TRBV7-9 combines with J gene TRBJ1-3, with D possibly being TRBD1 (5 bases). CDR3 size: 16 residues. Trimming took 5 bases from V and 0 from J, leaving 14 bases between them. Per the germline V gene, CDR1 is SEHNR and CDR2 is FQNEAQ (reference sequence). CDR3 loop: CASSRDRPSSGNTIYF. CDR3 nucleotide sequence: TGTGCCAGCAGCCGAGACAGACCCTCCTCTGGAAACACCATATATTTT.

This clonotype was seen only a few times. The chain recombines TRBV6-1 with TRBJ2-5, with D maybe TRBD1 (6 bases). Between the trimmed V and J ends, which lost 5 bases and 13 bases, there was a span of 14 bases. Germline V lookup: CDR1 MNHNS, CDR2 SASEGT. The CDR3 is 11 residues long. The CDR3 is CASSRTDITYF. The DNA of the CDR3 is TGTGCCAGCAGTAGGACAGACATCACGTACTTC.

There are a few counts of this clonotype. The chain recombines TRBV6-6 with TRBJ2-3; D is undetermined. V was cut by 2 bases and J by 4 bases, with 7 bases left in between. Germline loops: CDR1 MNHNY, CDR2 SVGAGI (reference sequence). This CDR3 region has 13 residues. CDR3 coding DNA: TGTGCCAGCAGTTACCAAGCTTCAGATACGCAGTATTTT. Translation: CASSYQASDTQYF.

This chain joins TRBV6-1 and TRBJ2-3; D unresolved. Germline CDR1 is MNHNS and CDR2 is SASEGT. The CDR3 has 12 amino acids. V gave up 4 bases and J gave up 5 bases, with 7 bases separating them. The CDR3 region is CASSGSIDTQYF. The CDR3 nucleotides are TGTGCCAGCAGTGGCTCCATAGATACGCAGTATTTT.

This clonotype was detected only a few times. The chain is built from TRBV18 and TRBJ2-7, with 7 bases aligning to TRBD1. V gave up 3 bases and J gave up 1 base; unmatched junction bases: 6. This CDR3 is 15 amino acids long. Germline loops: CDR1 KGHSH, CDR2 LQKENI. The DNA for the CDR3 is TGTGCCAGCTCACCGGAGGCAGGGGGTTCCTACGAGCAGTACTTC. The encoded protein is CASSPEAGGSYEQYF.

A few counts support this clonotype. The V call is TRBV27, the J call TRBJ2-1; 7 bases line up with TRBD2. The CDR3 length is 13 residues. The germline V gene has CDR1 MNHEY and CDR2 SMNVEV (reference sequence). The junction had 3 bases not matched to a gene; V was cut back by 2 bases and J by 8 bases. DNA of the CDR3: TGTGCCAGCAGTTTAACTAGCGTGGATGAGCAGTTCTTC. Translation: CASSLTSVDEQFF.

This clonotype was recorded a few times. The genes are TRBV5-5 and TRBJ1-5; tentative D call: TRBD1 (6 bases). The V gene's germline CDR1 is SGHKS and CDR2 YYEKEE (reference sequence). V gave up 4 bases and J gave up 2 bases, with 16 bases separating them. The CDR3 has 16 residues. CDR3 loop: CASSPVGEGGNQPQHF. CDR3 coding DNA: TGTGCCAGCAGCCCCGTAGGGGAGGGGGGCAATCAGCCCCAGCATTTT.

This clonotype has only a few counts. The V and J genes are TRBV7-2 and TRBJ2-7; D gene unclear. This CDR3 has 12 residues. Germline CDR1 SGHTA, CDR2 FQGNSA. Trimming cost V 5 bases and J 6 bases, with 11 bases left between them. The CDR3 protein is CASSPNKREQYF. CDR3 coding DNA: TGTGCCAGCAGCCCAAACAAGCGCGAGCAGTACTTC.

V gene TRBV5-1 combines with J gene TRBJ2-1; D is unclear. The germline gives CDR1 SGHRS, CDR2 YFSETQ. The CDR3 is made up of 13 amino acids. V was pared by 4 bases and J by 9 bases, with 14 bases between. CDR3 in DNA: TGCGCCAGCAGCCCCGTCCCTCAAGGTGAGCAGTTCTTC. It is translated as CASSPVPQGEQFF.

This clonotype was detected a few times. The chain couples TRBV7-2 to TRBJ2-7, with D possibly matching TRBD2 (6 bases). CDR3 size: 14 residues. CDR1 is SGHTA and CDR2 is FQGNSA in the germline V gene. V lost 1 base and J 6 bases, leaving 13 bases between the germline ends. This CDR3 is CASSLEGLGCEQYF. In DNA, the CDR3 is TGTGCCAGCAGCTTAGAGGGACTTGGGTGCGAGCAGTACTTC.

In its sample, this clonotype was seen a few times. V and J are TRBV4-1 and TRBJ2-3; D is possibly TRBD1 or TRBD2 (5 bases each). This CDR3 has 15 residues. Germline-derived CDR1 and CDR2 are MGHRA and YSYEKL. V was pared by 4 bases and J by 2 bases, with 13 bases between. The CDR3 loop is CASSPPQGPTDTQYF. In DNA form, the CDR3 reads TGCGCCAGCAGCCCTCCCCAGGGACCCACAGATACGCAGTATTTT.

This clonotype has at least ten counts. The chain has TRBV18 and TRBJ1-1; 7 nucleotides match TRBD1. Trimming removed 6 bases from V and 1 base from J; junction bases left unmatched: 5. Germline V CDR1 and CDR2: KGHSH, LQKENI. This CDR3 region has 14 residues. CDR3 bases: TGTGCCAGCTCCCCGGGACAGACGAACACTGAAGCTTTCTTT. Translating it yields CASSPGQTNTEAFF.

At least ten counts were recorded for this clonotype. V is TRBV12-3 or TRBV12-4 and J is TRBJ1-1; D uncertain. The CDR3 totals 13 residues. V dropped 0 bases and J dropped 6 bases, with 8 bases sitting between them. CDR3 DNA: TGTGCCAGCAGTTTAGCCATTACATCTGAAGCTTTCTTT. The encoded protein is CASSLAITSEAFF.

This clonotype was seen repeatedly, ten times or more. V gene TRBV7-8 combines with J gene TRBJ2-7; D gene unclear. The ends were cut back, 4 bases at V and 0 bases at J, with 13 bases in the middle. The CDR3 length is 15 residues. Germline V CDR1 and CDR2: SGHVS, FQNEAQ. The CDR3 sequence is CASSSLLSGSYEQYF. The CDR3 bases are TGTGCCAGCAGCTCCCTCCTTTCTGGCTCCTACGAGCAGTACTTC.

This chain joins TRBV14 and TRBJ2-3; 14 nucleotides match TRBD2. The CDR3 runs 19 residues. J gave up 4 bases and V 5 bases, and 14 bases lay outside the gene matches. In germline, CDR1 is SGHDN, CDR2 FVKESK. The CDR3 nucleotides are TGTGCCAGCAGCTCTTGGACGGGACTAGCGGGAGATAGCGCAGATACGCAGTATTTT. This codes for CASSSWTGLAGDSADTQYF.

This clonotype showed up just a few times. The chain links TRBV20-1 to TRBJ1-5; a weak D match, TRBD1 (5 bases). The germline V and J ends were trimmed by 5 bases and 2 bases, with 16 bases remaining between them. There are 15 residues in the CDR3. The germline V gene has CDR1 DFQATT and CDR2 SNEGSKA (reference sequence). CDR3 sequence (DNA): TGCAGTGCTTTGAACCCGGGACCGCGCAATCAGCCCCAGCATTTT. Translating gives CSALNPGPRNQPQHF.

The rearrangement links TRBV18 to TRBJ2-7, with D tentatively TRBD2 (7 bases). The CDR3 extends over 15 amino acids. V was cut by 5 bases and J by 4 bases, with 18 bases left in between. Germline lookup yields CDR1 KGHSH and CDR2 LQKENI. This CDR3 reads CASSTDWGGPYEQYF. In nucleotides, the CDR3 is TGTGCCAGCTCAACCGACTGGGGGGGGCCTTACGAGCAGTACTTC.

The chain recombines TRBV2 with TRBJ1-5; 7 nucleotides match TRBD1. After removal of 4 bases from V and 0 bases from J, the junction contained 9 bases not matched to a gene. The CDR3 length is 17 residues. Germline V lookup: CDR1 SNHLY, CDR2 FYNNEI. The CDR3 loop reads CASSGVGTAYSNQPQHF. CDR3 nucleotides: TGTGCCAGCAGTGGGGTGGGGACAGCGTATAGCAATCAGCCCCAGCATTTT. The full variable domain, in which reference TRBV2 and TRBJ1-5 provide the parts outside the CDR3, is EPEVTQTPSHQVTQMGQEVILRCVPISNHLYFYWYRQILGQKVEFLVSFYNNEISEKSEIFDDQFSVERPDGSNFTLKIRSTKLEDSAMYFCASSGVGTAYSNQPQHFGDGTRLSIL.

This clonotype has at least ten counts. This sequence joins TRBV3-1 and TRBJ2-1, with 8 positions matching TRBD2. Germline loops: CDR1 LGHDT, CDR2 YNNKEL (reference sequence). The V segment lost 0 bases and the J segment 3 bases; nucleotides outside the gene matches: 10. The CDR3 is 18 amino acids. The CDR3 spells CASSQDPPGGRLYNEQFF. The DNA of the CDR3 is TGTGCCAGCAGCCAAGACCCGCCGGGCGGGAGGCTCTACAATGAGCAGTTCTTC.

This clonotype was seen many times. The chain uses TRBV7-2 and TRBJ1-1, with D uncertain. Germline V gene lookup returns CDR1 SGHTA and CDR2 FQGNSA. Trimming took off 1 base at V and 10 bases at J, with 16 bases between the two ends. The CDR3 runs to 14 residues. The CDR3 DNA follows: TGTGCCAGCAGCTTAGATTATATCGGGAACGTAGCTTTCTTT. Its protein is CASSLDYIGNVAFF.

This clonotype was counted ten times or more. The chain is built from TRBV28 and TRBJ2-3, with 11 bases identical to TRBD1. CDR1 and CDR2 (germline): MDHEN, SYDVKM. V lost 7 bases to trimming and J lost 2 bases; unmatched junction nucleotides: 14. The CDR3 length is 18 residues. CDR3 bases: TGTGCCAGCAAACTCCTTGGGACAGGGGGTGGTGTCACAGATACGCAGTATTTT. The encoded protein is CASKLLGTGGGVTDTQYF.

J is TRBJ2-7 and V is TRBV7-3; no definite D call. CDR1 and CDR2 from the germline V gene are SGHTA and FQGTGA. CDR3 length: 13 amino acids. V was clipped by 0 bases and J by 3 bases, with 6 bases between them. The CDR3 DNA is TGTGCCAGCAGCTTAACAACGGACTACGAGCAGTACTTC. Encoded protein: CASSLTTDYEQYF. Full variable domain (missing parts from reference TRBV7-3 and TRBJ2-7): GAGVSQTPSNKVTEKGKYVELRCDPISGHTALYWYRQSLGQGPEFLIYFQGTGAADDSGLPNDRFFAVRPEGSVSTLKIQRTERGDSAVYLCASSLTTDYEQYFGPGTRLTVT.

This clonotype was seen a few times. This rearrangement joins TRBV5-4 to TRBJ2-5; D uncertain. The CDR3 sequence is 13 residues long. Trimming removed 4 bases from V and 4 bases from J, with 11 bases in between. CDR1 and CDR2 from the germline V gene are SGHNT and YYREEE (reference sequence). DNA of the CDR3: TGTGCCAGCAGCAGGGAATTTGCAGAGACCCAGTACTTC. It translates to CASSREFAETQYF.

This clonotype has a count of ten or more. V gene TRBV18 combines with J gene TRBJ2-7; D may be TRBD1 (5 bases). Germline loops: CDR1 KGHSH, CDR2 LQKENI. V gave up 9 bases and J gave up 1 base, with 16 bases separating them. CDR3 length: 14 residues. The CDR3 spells CASSLSRDSYEQYF. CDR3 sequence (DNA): TGTGCCAGTAGCTTATCCAGGGATTCCTACGAGCAGTACTTC. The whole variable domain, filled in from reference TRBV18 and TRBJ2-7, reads NAGVMQNPRHLVRRRGQEARLRCSPMKGHSHVYWYRQLPEEGLKFMVYLQKENIIDESGMPKERFSAEFPKEGPSILRIQQVVRGDSAAYFCASSLSRDSYEQYFGPGTRLTVT.

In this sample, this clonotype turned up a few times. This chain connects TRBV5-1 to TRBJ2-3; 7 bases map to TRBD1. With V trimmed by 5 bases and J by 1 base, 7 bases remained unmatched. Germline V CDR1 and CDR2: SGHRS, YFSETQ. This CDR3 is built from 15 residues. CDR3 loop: CASRLTGFGTDTQYF. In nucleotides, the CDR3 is TGCGCCAGCAGGTTGACAGGGTTCGGCACAGATACGCAGTATTTT.

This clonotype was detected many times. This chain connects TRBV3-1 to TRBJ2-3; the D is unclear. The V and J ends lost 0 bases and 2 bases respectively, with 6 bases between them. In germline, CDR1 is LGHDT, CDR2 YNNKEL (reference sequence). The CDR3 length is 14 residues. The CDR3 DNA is TGTGCCAGCAGCCAAGATTTGGCCACAGATACGCAGTATTTT. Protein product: CASSQDLATDTQYF.

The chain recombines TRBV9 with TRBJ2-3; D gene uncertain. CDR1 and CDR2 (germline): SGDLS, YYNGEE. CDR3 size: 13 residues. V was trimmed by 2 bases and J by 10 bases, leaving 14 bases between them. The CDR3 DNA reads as TGTGCCAGCAGCGTCGCCGTCGGCCCCCCGCAGTATTTT. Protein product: CASSVAVGPPQYF.

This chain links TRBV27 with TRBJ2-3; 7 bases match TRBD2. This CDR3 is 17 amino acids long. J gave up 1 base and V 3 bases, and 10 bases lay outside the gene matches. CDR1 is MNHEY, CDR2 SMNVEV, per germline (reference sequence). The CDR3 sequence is CASSFGASGWGTDTQYF. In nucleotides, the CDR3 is TGTGCCAGCAGTTTTGGGGCTAGCGGATGGGGCACAGATACGCAGTATTTT.

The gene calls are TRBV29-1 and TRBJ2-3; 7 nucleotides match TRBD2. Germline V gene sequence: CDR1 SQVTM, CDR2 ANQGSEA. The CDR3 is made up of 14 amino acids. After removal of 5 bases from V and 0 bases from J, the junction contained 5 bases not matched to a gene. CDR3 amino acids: CSVHSGWSTDTQYF. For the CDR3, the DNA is TGCAGCGTTCATAGCGGGTGGAGCACAGATACGCAGTATTTT.